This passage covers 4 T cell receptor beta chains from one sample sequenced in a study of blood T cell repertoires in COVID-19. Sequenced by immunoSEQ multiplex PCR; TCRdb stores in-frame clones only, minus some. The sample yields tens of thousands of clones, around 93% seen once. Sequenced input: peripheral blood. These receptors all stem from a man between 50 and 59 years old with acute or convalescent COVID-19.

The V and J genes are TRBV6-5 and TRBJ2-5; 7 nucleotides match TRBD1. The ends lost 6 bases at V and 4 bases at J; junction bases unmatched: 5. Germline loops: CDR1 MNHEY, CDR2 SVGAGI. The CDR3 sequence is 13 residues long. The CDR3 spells CASRRQGTETQYF. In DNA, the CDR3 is TGTGCCAGCAGAAGACAGGGAACAGAGACCCAGTACTTC.

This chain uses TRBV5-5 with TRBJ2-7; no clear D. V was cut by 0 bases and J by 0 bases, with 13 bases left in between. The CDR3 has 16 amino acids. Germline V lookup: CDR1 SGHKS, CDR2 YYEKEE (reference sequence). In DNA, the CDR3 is TGTGCCAGCAGCTTGGGGCAGCGACTTAGCTCCTACGAGCAGTACTTC. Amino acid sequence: CASSLGQRLSSYEQYF.

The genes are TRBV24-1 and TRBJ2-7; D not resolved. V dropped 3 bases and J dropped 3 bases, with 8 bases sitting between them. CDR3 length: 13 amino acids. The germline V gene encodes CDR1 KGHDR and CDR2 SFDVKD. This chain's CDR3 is CATSDTGLYEQYF. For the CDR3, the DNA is TGTGCCACCAGTGATACGGGTCTCTACGAGCAGTACTTC.

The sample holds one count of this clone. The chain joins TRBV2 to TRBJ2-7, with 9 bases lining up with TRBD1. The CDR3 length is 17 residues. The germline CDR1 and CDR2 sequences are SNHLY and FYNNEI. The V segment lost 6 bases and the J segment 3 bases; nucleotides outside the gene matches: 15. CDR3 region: CASSDPDRGSLYYEQYF. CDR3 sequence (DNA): TGTGCCAGCAGCGACCCAGACAGGGGGTCCCTCTACTACGAGCAGTACTTC.